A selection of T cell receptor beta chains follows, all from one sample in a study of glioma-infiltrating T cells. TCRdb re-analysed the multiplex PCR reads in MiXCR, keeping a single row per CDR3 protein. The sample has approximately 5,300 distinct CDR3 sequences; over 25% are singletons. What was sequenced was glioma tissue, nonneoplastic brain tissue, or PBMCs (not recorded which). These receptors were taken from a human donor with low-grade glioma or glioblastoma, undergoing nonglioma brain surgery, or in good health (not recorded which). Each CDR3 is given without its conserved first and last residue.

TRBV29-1,TGRGLGTWEGHYNEQF
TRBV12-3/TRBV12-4,ASSKLGSEQF
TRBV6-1,ASSSGELETQY
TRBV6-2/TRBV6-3,ASSRSGIEQF
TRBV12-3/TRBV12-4,ASRFNPGEAF
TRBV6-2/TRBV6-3,ASSLRQGITVTEAF
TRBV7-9,ASNRDRNEKLF
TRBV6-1,ASSSHYPGQSGANVLT
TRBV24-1,ATSDAGSTDTQY
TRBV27,ASSLGLAGGDNEQF
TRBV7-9,ASITTGYNEQF
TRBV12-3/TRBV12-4,ASSFTRSGSGNTIY
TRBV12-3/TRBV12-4,ASSAFRGSNQPQH
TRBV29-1,SVDKGITDTQY
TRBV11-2,ASSLTGTGTIQY
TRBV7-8,ASSPDGGKSNQPQH
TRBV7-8,ASSHPGRAGWNEQF
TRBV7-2,ASSPDRLQGGYT
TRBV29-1,SVRQGGDTGELF
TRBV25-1,ASSLGLWGQGTGELF
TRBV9,ASSLTGEKNAEAF
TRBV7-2,ASSFAGGDAQY
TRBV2,ASEGRRAF
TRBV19,ASRTDRNEQF
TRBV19,ASESGRDTDTQY
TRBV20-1,SAIRQFGNSPLH
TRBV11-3,ASSLDQGGSGVNNEQF
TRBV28,ASSPPRRGRQETQY
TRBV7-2,ASSLRAGGSSYNEQF
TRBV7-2,ACSRNQVQETQY
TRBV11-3,ASSLGFSGDEQF
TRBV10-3,ASKPGLAGSYNEQF
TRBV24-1,ATSDTRDSIKDNEQF
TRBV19,ASSRTSGSQVEQF
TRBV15,ATRDRGEAF
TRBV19,ASSIDPGTDQPQH
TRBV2,ASRLYNEQF
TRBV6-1,ASSRSGTAHSYNEQF
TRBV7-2,ASRLRTNTEAF
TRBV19,ASSITNYGYT
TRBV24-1,ATSDPTGDVSNEQF
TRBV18,ASSPEADYNEQF
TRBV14,ASSQEQGANSPLH
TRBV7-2,ASSLGRADYGYT
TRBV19,ASSIFSNNQPQH
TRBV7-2,ASRRLADVNEPF
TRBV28,ASNEAGVIEQY